This paragraph reports one TCR beta chain. Antigen unknown. 5'RACE with constant-segment primers built TCRalpha and TCRbeta cDNA libraries with UMIs. TCRdb reanalysed the 5' RACE reads using MiXCR and keeps one entry per CDR3 protein. This sample has around 320,000 distinct CDR3 sequences; approximately 20% occur once, and the top ten carry roughly 21%. This record comes from a study of T-cell memory formation after mild COVID-19. Regarding the study as a whole: That cross-reactive memory joined was suggested by some responding clones appearing in pre-infection memory. Contracting CD4+ clones lay largely in CM and EM, with CD8+ ones residing in EMRA. Whereas later expanders leaned CD4+, clones contracting day 15 to 85 showed a balanced CD4/CD8 makeup.

This receptor was identified in a man aged 18-30 years who had mild COVID-19 (a few samples of this study predate the infection). Cell type and time point are not known. The sequencing sample was made of PBMCs or a T cell subset sorted from them (not recorded which).

The CDR3 spells CATSRDRGFQPQHF. As DNA, the CDR3 is TGTGCCACCAGCAGAGACAGGGGGTTTCAGCCCCAGCATTTT. The gene calls are TRBV15 and TRBJ1-5; 7 bases line up with TRBD1. Per germline, CDR1 LNHNV and CDR2 YYDKDF (reference sequence). This CDR3 region has 14 residues. The V and J ends lost 0 bases and 6 bases, in that order; junction bases with no gene match: 2. The variable domain in full, completed from reference TRBV15 and TRBJ1-5, reads DAMVIQNPRYQVTQFGKPVTLSCSQTLNHNVMYWYQQKSSQAPKLLFHYYDKDFNNEADTPDNFQSRRPNTSFCFLDIRSPGLGDTAMYLCATSRDRGFQPQHFGDGTRLSIL.